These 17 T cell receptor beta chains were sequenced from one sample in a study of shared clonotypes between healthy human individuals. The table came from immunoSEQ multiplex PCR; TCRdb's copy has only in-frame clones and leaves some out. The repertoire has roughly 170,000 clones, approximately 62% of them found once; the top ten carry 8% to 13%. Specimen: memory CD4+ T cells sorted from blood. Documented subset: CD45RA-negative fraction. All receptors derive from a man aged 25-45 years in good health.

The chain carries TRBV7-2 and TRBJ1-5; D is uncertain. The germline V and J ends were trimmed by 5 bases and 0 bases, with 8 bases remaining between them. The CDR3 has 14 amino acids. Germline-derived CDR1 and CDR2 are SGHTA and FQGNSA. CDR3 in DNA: TGTGCCAGCAGCGCCCTCGGTAGCAATCAGCCCCAGCATTTT. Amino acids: CASSALGSNQPQHF.

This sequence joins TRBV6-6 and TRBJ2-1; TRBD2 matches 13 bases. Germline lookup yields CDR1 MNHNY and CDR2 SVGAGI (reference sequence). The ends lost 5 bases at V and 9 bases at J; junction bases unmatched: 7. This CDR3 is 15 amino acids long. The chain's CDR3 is CASSPGLAGVSEQFF. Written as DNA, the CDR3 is TGTGCCAGCAGTCCTGGACTAGCGGGAGTAAGTGAGCAGTTCTTC.

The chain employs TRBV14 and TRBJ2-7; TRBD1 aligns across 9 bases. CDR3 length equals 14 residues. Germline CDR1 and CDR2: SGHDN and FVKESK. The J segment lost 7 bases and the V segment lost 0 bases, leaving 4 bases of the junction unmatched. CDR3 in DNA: TGTGCCAGCAGCCAAGAAGGGACAGGGAGTGAGCAGTACTTC. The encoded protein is CASSQEGTGSEQYF.

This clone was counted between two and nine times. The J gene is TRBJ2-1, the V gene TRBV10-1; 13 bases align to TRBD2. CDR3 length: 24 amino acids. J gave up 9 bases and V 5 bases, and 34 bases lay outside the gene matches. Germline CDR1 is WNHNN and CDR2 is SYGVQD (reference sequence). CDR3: CASSMIEDGAGDRGGLAGEGEQFF. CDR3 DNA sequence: TGCGCCAGCAGTATGATAGAGGACGGAGCCGGGGACAGGGGAGGACTAGCGGGAGAGGGTGAGCAGTTCTTC.

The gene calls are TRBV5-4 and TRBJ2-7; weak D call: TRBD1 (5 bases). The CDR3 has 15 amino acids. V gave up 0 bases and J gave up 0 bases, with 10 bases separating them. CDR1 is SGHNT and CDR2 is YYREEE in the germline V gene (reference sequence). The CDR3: CASSLVGADSYEQYF. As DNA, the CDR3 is TGTGCCAGCAGCTTGGTTGGGGCTGACTCCTACGAGCAGTACTTC.

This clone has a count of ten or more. As DNA, the CDR3 is TGTGCCAGCAGCCCAGGGCTGTCGGGCTACGAGCAGTACTTC. Amino acids: CASSPGLSGYEQYF. V usage is TRBV11-2 and J usage is TRBJ2-7, with D possibly being TRBD1 (5 bases). This CDR3 spans 14 amino acids. Trimming left V 5 bases short and J 3 bases short, with 14 bases between. Per the germline V gene, CDR1 is SGHAT and CDR2 is FQNNGV.

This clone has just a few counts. The CDR3 DNA reads TGCGCCAGCAGCCAGGGGGTTTATGGGACAGGGATAAAAGCTAGCACAGATACGCAGTATTTT. Protein: CASSQGVYGTGIKASTDTQYF. The chain carries TRBV4-3 and TRBJ2-3; TRBD1 agrees at 9 bases. Looked up from germline, CDR1 is LGHNA and CDR2 is YSLEER. The CDR3 covers 21 residues. J gave up 0 bases and V 3 bases, and 19 bases lay outside the gene matches.

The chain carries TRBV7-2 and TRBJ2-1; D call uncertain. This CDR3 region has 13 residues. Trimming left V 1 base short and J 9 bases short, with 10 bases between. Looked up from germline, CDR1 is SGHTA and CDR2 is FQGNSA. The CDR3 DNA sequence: TGTGCCAGCAGCTTAGGCCTCGGTAGTGAGCAGTTCTTC. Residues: CASSLGLGSEQFF.

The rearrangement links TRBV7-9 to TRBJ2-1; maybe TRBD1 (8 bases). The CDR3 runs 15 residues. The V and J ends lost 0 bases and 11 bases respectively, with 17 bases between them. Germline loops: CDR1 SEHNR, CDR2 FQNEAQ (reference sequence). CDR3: CASSLARTGSGKQFF. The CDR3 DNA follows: TGTGCCAGCAGCTTAGCCCGGACAGGGAGCGGGAAGCAGTTCTTC.

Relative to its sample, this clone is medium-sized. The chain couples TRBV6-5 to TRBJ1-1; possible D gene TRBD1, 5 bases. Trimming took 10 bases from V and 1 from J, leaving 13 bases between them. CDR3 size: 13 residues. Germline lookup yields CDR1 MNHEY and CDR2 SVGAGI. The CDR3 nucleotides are TGTGCCACGAGGGGTCTCTCGAACACTGAAGCTTTCTTT. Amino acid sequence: CATRGLSNTEAFF.

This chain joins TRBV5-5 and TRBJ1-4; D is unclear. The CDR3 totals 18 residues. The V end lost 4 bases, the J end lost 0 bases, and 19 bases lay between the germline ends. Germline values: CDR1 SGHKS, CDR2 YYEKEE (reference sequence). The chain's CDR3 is CASSKNAELFATNEKLFF. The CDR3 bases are TGTGCCAGCAGCAAGAATGCAGAGCTTTTTGCAACTAATGAAAAACTGTTTTTT.

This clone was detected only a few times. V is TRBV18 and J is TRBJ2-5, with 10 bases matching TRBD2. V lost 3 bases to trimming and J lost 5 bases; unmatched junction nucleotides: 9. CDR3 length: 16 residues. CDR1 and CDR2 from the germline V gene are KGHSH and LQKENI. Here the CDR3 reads CASSPSGRGARETQYF. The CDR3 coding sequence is TGTGCCAGCTCACCGAGCGGGAGGGGTGCTCGGGAGACCCAGTACTTC.

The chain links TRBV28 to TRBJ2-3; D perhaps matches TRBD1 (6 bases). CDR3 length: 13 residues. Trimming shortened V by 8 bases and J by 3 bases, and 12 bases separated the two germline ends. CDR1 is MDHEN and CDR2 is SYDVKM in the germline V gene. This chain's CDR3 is CASSGTQTDTQYF. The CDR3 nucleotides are TGTGCCAGCTCCGGGACACAGACAGATACGCAGTATTTT.

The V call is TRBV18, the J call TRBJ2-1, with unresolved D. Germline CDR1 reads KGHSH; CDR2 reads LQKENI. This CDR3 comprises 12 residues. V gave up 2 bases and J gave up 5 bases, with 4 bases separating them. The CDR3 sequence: CASSPENNEQFF. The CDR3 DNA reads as TGTGCCAGCTCACCAGAGAACAATGAGCAGTTCTTC.

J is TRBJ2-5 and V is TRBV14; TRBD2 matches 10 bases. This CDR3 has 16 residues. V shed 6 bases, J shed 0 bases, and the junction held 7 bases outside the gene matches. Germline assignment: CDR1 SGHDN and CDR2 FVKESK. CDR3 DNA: TGTGCCAGCAGTCCCGGGACTAGCGCGTACCAAGAGACCCAGTACTTC. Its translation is CASSPGTSAYQETQYF.

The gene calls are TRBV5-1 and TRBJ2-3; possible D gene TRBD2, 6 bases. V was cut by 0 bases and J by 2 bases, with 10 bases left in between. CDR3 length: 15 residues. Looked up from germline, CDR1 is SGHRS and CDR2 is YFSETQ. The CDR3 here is CASSLAWRDTDTQYF. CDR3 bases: TGCGCCAGCAGCTTGGCATGGCGGGACACAGATACGCAGTATTTT. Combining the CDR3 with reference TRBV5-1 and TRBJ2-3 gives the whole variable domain KAGVTQTPRYLIKTRGQQVTLSCSPISGHRSVSWYQQTPGQGLQFLFEYFSETQRNKGNFPGRFSGRQFSNSRSEMNVSTLELGDSALYLCASSLAWRDTDTQYFGPGTRLTVL.

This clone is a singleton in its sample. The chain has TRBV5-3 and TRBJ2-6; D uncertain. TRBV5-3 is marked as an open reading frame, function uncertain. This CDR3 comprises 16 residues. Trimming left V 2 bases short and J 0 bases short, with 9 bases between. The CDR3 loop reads CARSFKRHSGANVLTF. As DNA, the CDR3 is TGTGCCAGAAGCTTTAAACGGCACTCTGGGGCCAACGTCCTGACTTTC.